Described below is a single T cell receptor (beta chain) sequence and its context. The specificity of this receptor is unknown. No clone much larger than this one lies a single base away; base qualities are absent. Every donor in the study was a healthy Caucasian. CDR1 is given as MNHEY and CDR2 as SMNVEV, both from the germline V gene (reference sequence). V and J are truncated by 3 bases and 3 bases respectively, leaving an intervening sequence of 11 bases. There are 14 amino acids in the CDR3, from cysteine to phenylalanine inclusive. Of the read, only the CDR3 DNA is kept; its 42 bases are in frame from base 1. This sample is drawn from a study of identical twins (TCRdb year 2016). Describing the broader study: TCR alpha and beta repertoires from monozygotic twins, unrelated adults of various ages and cord blood were deep-sequenced to test whether fetal clonotypes persist. To rule out contamination, replicate twin experiments were performed at different times with different library preparation protocols.

Study-wide conclusions, independent of this receptor: Excess twin sharing in beta out-of-frame sequences was weaker because fewer shared sequences lowered the signal-to-noise ratio. Compared with coincidental sharing between unrelated individuals, out-of-frame TCR alpha sequences shared between twins showed an excess of sequences with low generation probability. Invariant T cells such as MAIT and iNKT could partly confound zero-insertion analyses, although diverse VJ usage argued against such confounding for most clonotypes. Recombination models systematically underestimated out-of-frame TCR alpha sharing in monozygotic twins but agreed with sharing between unrelated individuals. Because the same donors could not be followed over many years, conclusions were based on cross-sectional statistical analysis. Abundant cord blood beta clonotypes had fewer insertions, young adult naive repertoires showed a similar but weaker trend, and memory repertoires showed no such trend.

Library preparation employed 5' RACE. The instrument given in TCRdb is Illumina HiSeq 2000. Template switching added a universal primer binding site, and the final cDNA carried a unique molecular identifier that allowed TCR cDNA molecules to be counted accurately. Specific primers in the conserved constant-segment region were used to synthesize first-strand cDNA for the TCR alpha and beta chains. To control for contamination, each cDNA library was double barcoded with a SMART-Mk sample barcode plus Illumina barcodes. TruSeq adapter sequences along with Illumina sample barcodes were introduced in two successive PCR steps. TCR alpha and beta cDNA libraries were sequenced on the Illumina HiSeq platform with custom primers. On the authors' methods: MiGEC processed the raw reads to extract unique molecular identifiers, while MiXCR was used to determine the CDR3 positions. For each individual, recombination models were inferred using an EM algorithm with the repgenHMM and IGoR tools. Shared clonotypes were analyzed with the tcR package in R, and sharing was normalized by the product of cloneset sizes. To study raw recombination without the effects of thymic and clonal selection, out-of-frame nonproductive sequences were analyzed. TCRdb reanalyzed the raw reads on its own, using fastp at Q25 for trimming and MiXCR for clone calling, and kept in-frame beta chains. Rows with a matching CDR3 protein are joined into one entry that keeps the most common DNA and genes. These V and J calls rely on TCRdb rather than the paper's analysis. This sample gives approximately 1.8 million distinct CDR3 sequences in total; about 30% of them show up just once. Together, the top ten hold approximately 0.29% of the sample.

The sequenced sample was cord blood. The TCR comes from a newborn girl in good health. Recombination connected TRBV27 to TRBJ1-2; the D gene is possibly TRBD1, with 5 bases matching. The CDR3 in this case is CASSFLDSYYGYTF. The bases read TGTGCCAGCAGTTTCCTAGACAGCTACTATGGCTACACCTTC.